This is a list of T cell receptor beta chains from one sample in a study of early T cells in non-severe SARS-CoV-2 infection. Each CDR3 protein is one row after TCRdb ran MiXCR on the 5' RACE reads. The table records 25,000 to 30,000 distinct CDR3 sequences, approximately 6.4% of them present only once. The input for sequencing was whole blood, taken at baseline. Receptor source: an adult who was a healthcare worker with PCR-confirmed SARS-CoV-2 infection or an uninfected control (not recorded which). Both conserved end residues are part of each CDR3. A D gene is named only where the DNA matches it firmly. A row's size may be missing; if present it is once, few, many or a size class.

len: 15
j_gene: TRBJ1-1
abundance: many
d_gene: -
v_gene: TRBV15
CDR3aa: CATSPQMAGVTEAFF
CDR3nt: TGTGCCACCAGCCCCCAGATGGCGGGGGTTACTGAAGCTTTCTTT

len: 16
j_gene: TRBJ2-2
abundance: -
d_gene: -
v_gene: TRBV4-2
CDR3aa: CASSHRVGEHTGELFF
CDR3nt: TGTGCCAGCAGCCATCGCGTGGGGGAACACACCGGGGAGCTGTTTTTT

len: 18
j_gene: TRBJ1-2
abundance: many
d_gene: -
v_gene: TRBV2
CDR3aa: CASSEVDGRRYSNYGYTF
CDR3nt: TGTGCCAGCAGTGAAGTCGATGGCAGGAGATACTCTAACTATGGCTACACCTTC

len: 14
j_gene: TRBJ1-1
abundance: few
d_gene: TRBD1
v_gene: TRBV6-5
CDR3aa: CASSLTGVGTEAFF
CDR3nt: TGTGCCAGCAGCTTAACAGGGGTGGGCACTGAAGCTTTCTTT

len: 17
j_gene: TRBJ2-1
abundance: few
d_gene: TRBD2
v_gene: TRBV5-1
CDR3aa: CASSWTPSGGAYNEQFF
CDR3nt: TGCGCCAGCAGCTGGACACCCAGCGGGGGAGCCTACAATGAGCAGTTCTTC

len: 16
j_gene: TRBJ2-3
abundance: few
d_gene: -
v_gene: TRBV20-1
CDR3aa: CSARSSLGSSTDTQYF
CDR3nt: TGCAGTGCTAGATCAAGTCTCGGGTCTAGCACAGATACGCAGTATTTT

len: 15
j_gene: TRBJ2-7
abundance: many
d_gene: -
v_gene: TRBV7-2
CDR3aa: CASSYTSSKDYEQYF
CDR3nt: TGTGCCAGCAGCTACACTAGCTCCAAGGACTACGAGCAGTACTTC

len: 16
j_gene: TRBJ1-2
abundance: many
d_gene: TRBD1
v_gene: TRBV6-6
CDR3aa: CASSLSWDRADYGYTF
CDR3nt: TGTGCCAGCAGTCTCTCATGGGACAGGGCGGACTATGGCTACACCTTC

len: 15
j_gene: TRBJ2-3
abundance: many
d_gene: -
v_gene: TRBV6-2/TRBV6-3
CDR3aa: CASTPGGRTTDTQYF
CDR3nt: TGTGCCAGCACCCCCGGGGGGCGTACCACAGATACGCAGTATTTT

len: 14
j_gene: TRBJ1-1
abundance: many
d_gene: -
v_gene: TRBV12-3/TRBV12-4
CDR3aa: CASSLLQGKSEAFF
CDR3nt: TGTGCCAGCAGTTTACTCCAGGGGAAGTCTGAAGCTTTCTTT

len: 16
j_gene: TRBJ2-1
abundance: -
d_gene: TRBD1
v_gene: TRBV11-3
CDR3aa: CASSFSGTGVGNEQFF
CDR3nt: TGTGCCAGCAGCTTCTCCGGGACAGGGGTGGGAAATGAGCAGTTCTTC

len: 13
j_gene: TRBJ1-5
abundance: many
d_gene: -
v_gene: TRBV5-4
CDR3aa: CASSLGVNQPQHF
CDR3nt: TGTGCCAGCAGCTTGGGTGTCAATCAGCCCCAGCATTTT

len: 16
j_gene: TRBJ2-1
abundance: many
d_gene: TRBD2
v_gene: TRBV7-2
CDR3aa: CASSLASGGAPNEQFF
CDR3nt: TGTGCCAGCAGCTTAGCTAGCGGGGGGGCCCCGAATGAGCAGTTCTTC

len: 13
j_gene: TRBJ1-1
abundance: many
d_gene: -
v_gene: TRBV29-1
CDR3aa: CSVGRGMNTEAFF
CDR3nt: TGCAGCGTTGGGCGGGGGATGAACACTGAAGCTTTCTTT

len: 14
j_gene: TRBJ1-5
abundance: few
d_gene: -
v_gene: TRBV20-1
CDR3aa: CSASEGAGNQPQHF
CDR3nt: TGCAGTGCTAGCGAGGGAGCGGGCAATCAGCCCCAGCATTTT

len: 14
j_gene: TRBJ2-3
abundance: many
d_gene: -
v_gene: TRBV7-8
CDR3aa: CASSFSQGTDTQYF
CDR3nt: TGTGCCAGCAGCTTTTCCCAGGGCACAGATACGCAGTATTTT

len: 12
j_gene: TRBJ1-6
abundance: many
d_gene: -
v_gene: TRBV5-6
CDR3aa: CASSLRSSPLHF
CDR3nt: TGTGCCAGCAGCTTGAGGTCTTCACCCCTCCACTTT

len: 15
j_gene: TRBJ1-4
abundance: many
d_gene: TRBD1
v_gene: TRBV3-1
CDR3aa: CASSRRTGGNEKLFF
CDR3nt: TGTGCCAGCAGCCGCCGGACAGGAGGGAATGAAAAACTGTTTTTT

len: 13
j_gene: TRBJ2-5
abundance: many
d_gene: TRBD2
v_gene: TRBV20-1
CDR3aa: CSARTGGEETQYF
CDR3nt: TGCAGTGCCAGAACCGGGGGGGAAGAGACCCAGTACTTC

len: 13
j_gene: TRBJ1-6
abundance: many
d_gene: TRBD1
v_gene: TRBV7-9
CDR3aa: CASSLQGDSPLHF
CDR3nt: TGTGCCAGCAGCTTACAGGGGGATTCACCCCTCCACTTT

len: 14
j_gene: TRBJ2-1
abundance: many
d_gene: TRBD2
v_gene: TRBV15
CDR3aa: CATSRAGLAVEQFF
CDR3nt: TGTGCCACCAGCAGAGCAGGACTAGCGGTTGAGCAGTTCTTC

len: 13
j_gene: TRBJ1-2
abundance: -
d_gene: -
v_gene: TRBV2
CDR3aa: CASSEENGYGYTF
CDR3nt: TGTGCCAGCAGTGAGGAGAACGGCTATGGCTACACCTTC

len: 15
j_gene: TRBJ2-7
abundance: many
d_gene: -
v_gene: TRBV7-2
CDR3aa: CASSLGGVTGNEQYF
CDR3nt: TGTGCCAGCAGCTTAGGGGGGGTTACAGGGAACGAGCAGTACTTC